This T cell receptor beta chain was observed in a study of Ad26.COV2.S vaccination and SARS-CoV-2 variants (dated by TCRdb to the early 2020s). For context, the study as a whole: Vaccine-arm donors were drawn from COV1001, a multicentre, randomized, double-blind, placebo-controlled phase I-IIa trial of Ad26.COV2.S in healthy adults. Ad26.COV2.S was administered intramuscularly at 5 x 10^10 or 1 x 10^11 viral particles, either as a single shot or as two shots given 56 days apart. The specificity and breadth of SARS-CoV-2-reactive T cell receptors after Ad26.COV2.S vaccination were assessed by TCRbeta repertoire sequencing. The TCR-sequenced set comprised approximately 32 samples: about 19 Ad26.COV2.S vaccine recipients, 5 placebo recipients and 8 SARS-CoV-2 convalescent individuals. Trial participants were randomized into five groups of five, in which low-dose or high-dose Ad26.COV2.S was given once or twice, or placebo was given on both occasions. Investigators remained blinded to trial group allocation during experiments and outcome assessment.

TCRbeta CDR3 regions were sequenced with the immunoSEQ Assay. After extraction, genomic DNA underwent amplification by bias-controlled multiplex PCR, followed by high-throughput sequencing. The paper's processing steps were these. Collapsing and filtering of sequences were performed to quantify the absolute abundance of each unique TCRbeta CDR3 region. Usable DNA was measured by amplifying reference genes present in all nucleated cells, and TCRbeta template counts were normalized to that usable DNA to estimate T cell fraction. Repertoire TCRs were annotated as SARS-CoV-2-specific by exact matching of V gene, CDR3 amino acid sequence and J gene to a known reactive TCR set. The reference SARS-CoV-2 TCR set was derived from MIRA and filtered for enrichment in COVID-19-positive ImmuneCODE repertoires, a step that removed public or cross-reactive TCRs. Based on the MIRA antigens, annotated TCRs were further analysed at the level of specific ORF or position within ORF. Depth was the summed frequency of annotated unique rearrangements, while breadth was defined as annotated unique rearrangements over total unique productive rearrangements. TCR breadth was compared between groups using two-sided Wilcoxon rank-sum tests. TCRdb re-hosts the immuneACCESS table, in-frame sequences only. Its copies lack some clones; in the studies checked, an unresolved V gene accounts for under half of them, and the cause for the rest is not known. V and J calls plus clone size are reproduced from that table; the DNA served to infer D and trimming. For this sample the table gives 410,000 or so clones, of which around nine tenths were detected only once. More than 9% of the sample rests with the top ten.

The intended sense of this specimen's treatment or condition label: approximately 18 received Ad26.COV2.S at low or high dose, single or two shots; 5 received placebo; per-sample allocation not given. For vaccine and placebo recipients, the sequenced repertoires came from samples collected on day 63 after the first injection. Cohort 1b enrolled some 25 adults aged 18-55 years at a single site in Boston, USA, between 29 July and 7 August 2020. As a vaccine, Ad26.COV2.S was a replication-incompetent adenovirus type 26 vector that expressed a prefusion-stabilized SARS-CoV-2 spike protein derived from the original Wuhan strain. This clone was seen just once. Its antigen is currently not known. Base quality data are lacking; no much larger clone is found one base away. Per the germline V gene, SNHLY is the CDR1 and FYNNEI is the CDR2. Including cysteine and phenylalanine, the CDR3 has 12 amino acids. Of the read, only the CDR3 DNA is kept; its 36 bases are in frame from base 1. V loses 6 bases of germline sequence and J loses 4 bases, and the interval between the two ends is 9 bases.

Findings and caveats that apply to the study as a whole: Comparing responses between vaccine doses or regimens was not something the study was powered to do. Substantial breadth of spike-specific CD8+ and CD4+ T cell responses was reported after vaccination. Vaccine and placebo recipients had comparable non-spike TCR breadth, which fits with the vaccine containing only spike. According to the authors, total T cell responses may have been underestimated by the TCR breadth and depth analyses. Ad26.COV2.S recipients had higher spike-specific TCR breadth than placebo recipients (P = 0.0014).

The specimen comprised peripheral blood, sampled in a trial of Ad26.COV2.S vaccine versus placebo. This clonotype was obtained from a person between 18 and 60 years old who received the Ad26.COV2.S COVID-19 vaccine or a placebo. Recombination joined TRBV2 with TRBJ1-2; 6 matching bases give a weak D call of TRBD1. This receptor has the CDR3 CASSRDTYGYTF. The nucleotides are TGTGCCAGCAGCCGGGACACCTATGGCTACACCTTC.